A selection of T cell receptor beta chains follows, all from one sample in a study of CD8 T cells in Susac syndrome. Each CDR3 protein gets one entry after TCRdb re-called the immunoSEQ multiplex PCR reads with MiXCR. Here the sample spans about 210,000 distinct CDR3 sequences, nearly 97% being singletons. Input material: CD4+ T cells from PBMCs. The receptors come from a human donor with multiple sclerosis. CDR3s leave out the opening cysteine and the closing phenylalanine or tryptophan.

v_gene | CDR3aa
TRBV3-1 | ASSHWTGVSTDTQY
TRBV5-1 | ASSFKELSAEAF
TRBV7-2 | ASGGAGLSYEQY
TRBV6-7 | ASRINPSETVGEETQY
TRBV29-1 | SGLQGSNTEAF
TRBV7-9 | ASSLGQYTDTQY
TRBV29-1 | STTGTSGYEQY
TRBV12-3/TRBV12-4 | ASSLVSLGHSAQY
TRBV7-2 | ASSLWDSLQETQY
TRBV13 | ASSSQEDTQY
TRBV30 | AWSVTSGANEQF
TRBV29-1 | SGQELVYNEQF
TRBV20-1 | SARVSGRNTDTQY
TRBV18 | ASSAYKDAPEAF
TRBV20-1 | SAQTQWNTEAF
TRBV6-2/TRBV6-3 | ASLTGGLTGELF
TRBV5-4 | ASRGELASYEQY
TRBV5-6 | ASSFSDRQETQY
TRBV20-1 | SAPKAGGPPREQF
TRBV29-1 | SAESSYNEQF
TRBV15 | ATSRDPVTYEQY
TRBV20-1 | SAGTAGELF
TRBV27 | ASSQRFGPYEQY
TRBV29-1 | SVGQYYGYT
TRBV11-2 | ASSPSGRGADTQY
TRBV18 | ASSPIPGGPRMETQY
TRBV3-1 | ASSQDIRLASYEQY
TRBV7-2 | ASSLFGGDGYT
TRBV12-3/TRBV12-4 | ASSPVEDRSPLH
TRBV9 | ASSVVAGGGSSYNEEF
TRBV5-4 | ASSFTQGQGNTEAF
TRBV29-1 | SAYDRTGGYTGELF
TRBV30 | AWTQQPNTEAF
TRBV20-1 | SARMEVLGGGYT
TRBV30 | AWSGGPVNEQF
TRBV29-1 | SSRTGGLTEAF
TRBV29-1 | SVGLGQGNTEAF
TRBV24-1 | ATPRNSGRGTGELF
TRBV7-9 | ASSPTGQGKREQY
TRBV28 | ASSSTTTSGRGNIQY
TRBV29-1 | STGLASGGADTQY
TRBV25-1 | ASSPDRGSSYEQY
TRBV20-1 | SARPGTGNTEAF